This TCR beta chain was documented in a study of T-cell memory formation after mild COVID-19 (dated by TCRdb to the early 2020s). About the investigation overall: Most TCR sequence clusters were specific to one of the two donors. Two young, previously healthy adult volunteers, one female and one male, were included in the cohort. T-cell clones expanding and contracting after mild COVID-19 in two donors were tracked by longitudinal TCRalpha and TCRbeta repertoire sequencing.

What the work shows at the level of the full study, not this receptor alone: The study covered only a couple of mild cases, and larger cohorts including severe cases with pre-infection samples were considered necessary. Contracting CD4+ clones turned up mainly in the CM and EM memory subsets, whereas EMRA was where CD8+ clones were enriched. Some responding clones were found in pre-infection memory, which suggests that pre-existing cross-reactive memory T cells took part in the SARS-CoV-2 response. SARS-CoV-2 specificity of the second-wave clones peaking on day 37 was not confirmed. Balanced CD4/CD8 phenotypes were observed for clones contracting from day 15 to 85, whereas a bias towards CD4+ was observed for a second wave of clones expanding from day 15 to 37.

Ficoll-Paque density gradient centrifugation was used to isolate PBMCs. There are 13 amino acids in the CDR3, from cysteine to phenylalanine inclusive. Only CDR3 DNA remains: 39 bases, in frame from the first base. V is clipped by 4 bases and J by 5 bases, and the sequence between their germline boundaries is 13 bases long. Sequences SGHRS (CDR1) and YFSETQ (CDR2) are obtained from the germline V gene. The reads were generated on an Illumina NovaSeq 6000. TCRalpha and TCRbeta cDNA libraries were built by 5'RACE with constant-segment primers, adding sample barcodes and unique molecular identifiers. RNA was extracted from every sample with Trizol reagent. Libraries were amplified in two PCR steps, with a second sample barcode and Illumina TruSeq adapters added in the second step. The libraries were sequenced on an Illumina NovaSeq using 2 x 150 bp paired-end reads. The published analysis was carried out like this. Demultiplexing of reads and collapsing into UMI-guided consensus sequences were performed with migec v1.2.7. Using mixcr v2.1.11, the UMI consensuses were aligned to TRA and TRB V and J templates and assembled into clonotypes. A clonotype was counted as expanded or contracted only when both edgeR and NoisET called the clonotype significant, with the noise models trained on biological replicates. edgeR calls used a false discovery rate-adjusted p below 0.01 and a log2 fold-change threshold of 1. As an exploratory analysis of dynamics, max-normalized trajectories of the 1000 most abundant clonotypes were examined with PCA combined with hierarchical clustering. The CD4 or CD8 phenotype of responding clones was assigned using the separately sequenced CD4+ and CD8+ repertoires. The public reads were run again by TCRdb, first through fastp at Q25 and then through MiXCR, and only productive beta chains were kept. When rows share a CDR3 protein, they turn into one entry using the most common DNA and genes. The V and J calls were not made by the authors but by TCRdb's processing. The sample table lists under 300,000 distinct CDR3 sequences, approximately 9% of them with a count of one. The ten largest clones take up more than 20% of the sample.

Regarding this clonotype: What antigen it recognizes has not been identified. The input lacks base qualities; no much larger clone sits a single base away.

The clonotype comes from a man younger than 30 who had mild COVID-19 (a few samples of this study predate the infection). The sample titles of this study are shuffled in the database, so cell type and time point are left out; the donor was told from shared clones. The V and J segments used are TRBV5-1 and TRBJ2-7, with a weak D call of TRBD1 (6 bases match). The source material was PBMCs or a T cell subset sorted from them (not recorded which). The CDR3 protein sequence reads: CASSPDRTHEQYF. The nucleotide sequence reads as follows: TGCGCCAGCAGCCCTGACAGGACCCACGAGCAGTACTTC.